What follows describes a single TCR beta chain. Its matching antigen is unknown. CD45RO-negative CD8 cells positively selected for CCR7 made up the naive population, which excluded terminally differentiated effector memory CD45RA+ cells. Assay used: immunoSEQ multiplex PCR; TCRdb lists only in-frame clones, some missing. The sample has about 2,100,000 clones; more than 85% are singletons. This record comes from a study of shared clonotypes between healthy human individuals. About the research overall: CD4 naive and CD4 memory each took three plates per donor, while CD8 naive took two and CD8 memory one.

Overall study results and limits: Several donors shared around 5.1% of their naive CD4 clonotypes. In this cohort, only blood was sampled, and tissue repertoires likely differ.

There are 20 residues in the CDR3. In germline, CDR1 is SGHKS, CDR2 YYEKEE (reference sequence). V lost 4 bases and J 6 bases, leaving 31 bases between the germline ends. V usage is TRBV5-5 and J usage is TRBJ2-2, with D perhaps being TRBD1 or TRBD2 (5 bases each). Input material: naive CD8+ T cells from PBMCs. The sequence derives from a man aged 18 to 29 in good health. Some clones in this sample may be carry-over from other donors' samples. CDR3: CASSGTGSVLGEYKAGELFF. The CDR3 nucleotides read TGTGCCAGCAGCGGGACGGGCTCGGTATTGGGGGAGTACAAGGCCGGGGAGCTGTTTTTT. Together with reference TRBV5-5 and TRBJ2-2, the CDR3 gives the full variable domain: DAGVTQSPTHLIKTRGQQVTLRCSPISGHKSVSWYQQVLGQGPQFIFQYYEKEERGRGNFPDRFSARQFPNYSSELNVNALLLGDSALYLCASSGTGSVLGEYKAGELFFGEGSRLTVL.